These 21 T cell receptor beta chains share one sample of origin, sequenced in a study of shared clonotypes between healthy human individuals. Sequencing was performed with immunoSEQ multiplex PCR; in TCRdb, only in-frame clones are kept and a portion is missing. The table shows under 2.5 million clones, with 92% occurring only once. Input material: naive CD4+ T cells from PBMCs. Stated subset: CD45RA+ positively selected. The receptors were gathered from a man aged 18 to 30 in good health. Some clones in this sample may be carry-over from other donors' samples.

The count of this clone is one. V and J are TRBV7-9 and TRBJ1-5; TRBD1 is a possible D gene (5 bases). Trimming stripped 5 bases from V and 1 base from J, with 15 bases between. Germline CDR1 SEHNR, CDR2 FQNEAQ (reference sequence). CDR3 length: 16 residues. The CDR3: CASSSSPGRSNQPQHF. Here the CDR3 DNA reads TGTGCCAGCAGCAGCAGCCCGGGACGGAGCAATCAGCCCCAGCATTTT.

The rearrangement links TRBV7-2 to TRBJ2-7; TRBD1 matches 9 bases. The CDR3 covers 16 residues. Germline CDR1 is SGHTA and CDR2 is FQGNSA. J lost 2 bases, V lost 3 bases, and 8 bases had no gene match. The CDR3 spells CASSLAGTGFPYEQYF. CDR3 bases: TGTGCCAGCAGCTTGGCCGGGACAGGGTTCCCCTACGAGCAGTACTTC.

This rearrangement joins TRBV7-8 to TRBJ2-7; weak D call: TRBD2 (6 bases). The germline V gene has CDR1 SGHVS and CDR2 FQNEAQ. The CDR3 covers 16 residues. The V end was cut by 0 bases, the J end by 1 base, with 13 bases between. This CDR3 reads CASSLARAGWSYEQYF. The CDR3 coding sequence is TGTGCCAGCAGCTTAGCGAGGGCGGGATGGTCCTACGAGCAGTACTTC.

The rearrangement uses TRBV4-1 and TRBJ1-1; no clear D gene. Germline lookup yields CDR1 MGHRA and CDR2 YSYEKL. CDR3 length: 16 residues. V shed 1 base and J shed 2 bases, with 14 bases lying between them. CDR3 sequence (DNA): TGCGCCAGCAGCCAAGTTGTTTCCAGGCCCAACACTGAAGCTTTCTTT. Protein: CASSQVVSRPNTEAFF.

The chain recombines TRBV28 with TRBJ1-1; D might be TRBD1 (6 bases). V shed 11 bases and J shed 1 base, with 14 bases lying between them. The CDR3 extends over 13 amino acids. Germline CDR1 is MDHEN and CDR2 is SYDVKM. In nucleotides, the CDR3 is TGTGCCGAGCAGGGGCTAGGGAACACTGAAGCTTTCTTT. Protein sequence: CAEQGLGNTEAFF.

The genes are TRBV29-1 and TRBJ1-2; D is unclear. The germline V gene encodes CDR1 SQVTM and CDR2 ANQGSEA. The CDR3 consists of 11 residues. Trimming shortened V by 4 bases and J by 8 bases, and 11 bases separated the two germline ends. DNA for the CDR3: TGCAGCGTTGGGGGAACGTTGGGCTACACCTTC. It is translated as CSVGGTLGYTF.

The chain recombines TRBV19 with TRBJ1-4; 11 nucleotides match TRBD1. CDR1 and CDR2 (germline): LNHDA, SQIVND (reference sequence). The CDR3 is made up of 15 amino acids. J gave up 5 bases and V 5 bases, and 4 bases lay outside the gene matches. CDR3 bases: TGTGCCAGTAGTCCGCGGACAGGGGGCAATGAAAAACTGTTTTTT. Translated, it gives CASSPRTGGNEKLFF.

The chain joins TRBV11-2 to TRBJ2-7, with D maybe TRBD1 (6 bases). CDR3 length: 14 amino acids. Looked up from germline, CDR1 is SGHAT and CDR2 is FQNNGV. Between the trimmed V and J ends, which lost 5 bases and 0 bases, there was a span of 11 bases. CDR3 DNA: TGTGCCAGCAGCCGAAGGACAGTCTCCTACGAGCAGTACTTC. This codes for CASSRRTVSYEQYF.

The V gene is TRBV28, the J gene TRBJ1-2; weak D call: TRBD1 (5 bases). Deletions cut 4 bases from V and 2 bases from J, with 14 bases between. The CDR3 spans 15 residues. Germline V CDR1 and CDR2: MDHEN, SYDVKM. The CDR3 sequence is CASSSPGDYNYGYTF. For the CDR3, the DNA is TGTGCCAGCAGTTCGCCGGGGGATTACAACTATGGCTACACCTTC.

This chain links TRBV5-1 with TRBJ2-7, with 9 bases lining up with TRBD2. J was trimmed by 2 bases and V by 4 bases; bases with no gene match: 7. The germline gives CDR1 SGHRS, CDR2 YFSETQ. This CDR3 is built from 15 residues. CDR3 bases: TGCGCCAGCAGCCGAAATTTAGCGGGGGCCTACGAGCAGTACTTC. Translating gives CASSRNLAGAYEQYF.

This clone was seen only once. The chain combines TRBV6-5 with TRBJ2-5; D not certain. The CDR3 totals 13 residues. CDR1 and CDR2 (germline): MNHEY, SVGAGI. V was trimmed by 7 bases and J by 5 bases, leaving 14 bases between them. CDR3 region: CASTHLGGETQYF. The CDR3 DNA reads as TGTGCCAGCACCCACTTAGGTGGGGAGACCCAGTACTTC.

This chain links TRBV28 with TRBJ2-5; possibly TRBD2 for D (5 bases). Germline CDR1 reads MDHEN; CDR2 reads SYDVKM. V lost 6 bases, J lost 4 bases, and 21 bases lay in between. The CDR3 consists of 16 residues. The CDR3 here is CASSSLWSRRGETQYF. The CDR3 DNA reads as TGTGCCAGCAGCTCCCTCTGGTCCCGACGGGGAGAGACCCAGTACTTC.

As to this clone: Other DNA sequences in this specimen translate into the identical CDR3. Here the CDR3 DNA reads TGTGCCAGCAGCTTGGCGGTAGCGACAGATACGCAGTATTTT. Translating gives CASSLAVATDTQYF. The chain carries TRBV5-4 and TRBJ2-3, with D possibly TRBD2 on 5 matching bases. This CDR3 has 14 amino acids. The germline CDR1 and CDR2 sequences are SGHNT and YYREEE (reference sequence). V lost 0 bases, J lost 3 bases, and 8 bases lay in between.

This clone was recorded a few times. V is TRBV6-1 and J is TRBJ1-2; D gene unclear. V dropped 5 bases and J dropped 10 bases, with 17 bases sitting between them. The germline gives CDR1 MNHNS, CDR2 SASEGT. The CDR3 is 13 amino acids. CDR3 protein: CASSQEVRGVYTF. The CDR3 DNA reads TGTGCCAGCAGTCAGGAAGTTCGGGGTGTCTACACCTTC.

This chain connects TRBV11-2 to TRBJ1-2; D is ambiguous. Trimming removed 5 bases from V and 5 bases from J, with 9 bases in between. Germline V gene lookup returns CDR1 SGHAT and CDR2 FQNNGV. The CDR3 loop spans 12 amino acids. CDR3 sequence: CASSLQSYGYTF. DNA for the CDR3: TGTGCCAGCAGCCTCCAGTCATATGGCTACACCTTC.

For the CDR3, the DNA is TGTGCCAGCAGCTTCCGGGACGGGAAAAACATTCAGTACTTC. It translates to CASSFRDGKNIQYF. The chain is built from TRBV5-6 and TRBJ2-4; the D call may be TRBD1 or TRBD2 (5 bases each). V lost 2 bases and J lost 4, with 10 bases in between. The CDR3 length is 14 residues. The germline CDR1 and CDR2 sequences are SGHDT and YYEEEE.

This chain uses TRBV14 with TRBJ2-5; 14 bases line up with TRBD2. The CDR3 has 17 amino acids. Losses at the gene ends were 1 base for V and 3 bases for J; bases not matched to a gene: 4. The V gene's germline CDR1 is SGHDN and CDR2 FVKESK. The DNA of the CDR3 is TGTGCCAGCAGCCAAGGATGGGGACTAGCGGGAGAAGAGACCCAGTACTTC. It translates to CASSQGWGLAGEETQYF.

The genes are TRBV18 and TRBJ2-7, with TRBD2 matching 14 bases. V shed 3 bases, J shed 7 bases, and the junction held 5 bases outside the gene matches. This CDR3 region has 15 residues. The germline gives CDR1 KGHSH, CDR2 LQKENI. DNA of the CDR3: TGTGCCAGCTCACCCCCGGGACTAGCGGGAGAAGAGCAGTACTTC. It translates to CASSPPGLAGEEQYF. Looking up the rest from reference TRBV18 and TRBJ2-7 gives the full variable domain: NAGVMQNPRHLVRRRGQEARLRCSPMKGHSHVYWYRQLPEEGLKFMVYLQKENIIDESGMPKERFSAEFPKEGPSILRIQQVVRGDSAAYFCASSPPGLAGEEQYFGPGTRLTVT.

This chain connects TRBV30 to TRBJ1-4; D remains unclear. Germline V CDR1 and CDR2: GTSNPN, SVGIG (reference sequence). Trimming shortened V by 2 bases and J by 5 bases, and 12 bases separated the two germline ends. The CDR3 covers 14 residues. The CDR3 DNA reads TGTGCCTGGAGTTTGTACGGACCCAATGAAAAACTGTTTTTT. Protein: CAWSLYGPNEKLFF.

This chain joins TRBV28 and TRBJ1-2; D is unclear. Trimming stripped 1 base from V and 7 bases from J, with 13 bases between. CDR3 size: 14 residues. In germline, CDR1 is MDHEN, CDR2 SYDVKM. The CDR3 DNA reads TGTGCCAGCAGTTTATCCAACCGCCGTACTGGCTACACCTTC. Its protein is CASSLSNRRTGYTF.

V gene TRBV28 combines with J gene TRBJ2-7; a weak D match, TRBD2 (5 bases). This CDR3 comprises 15 residues. Between the trimmed V and J ends, which lost 3 bases and 4 bases, there was a span of 16 bases. Germline V gene data show CDR1 as MDHEN and CDR2 as SYDVKM. The CDR3: CASSFVSGGGYEQYF. The CDR3, as DNA: TGTGCCAGCAGTTTTGTCTCCGGTGGAGGTTACGAGCAGTACTTC.